This is a list of T cell receptor beta chains from one sample in a study of blood T cell repertoires in COVID-19. Only in-frame clones appear in the TCRdb table, and some are missing; sequencing was by immunoSEQ multiplex PCR. The sample has 150,000 to 200,000 clones; around 80% are singletons. Sample: peripheral blood. All receptors derive from a woman aged 80 or older with acute or convalescent COVID-19. The CDR3 runs from the conserved cysteine through the conserved F or W. The order of the fields is J gene, clone size, V gene, CDR3 length, D gene, CDR3 protein, CDR3 DNA. D genes are given only for firm matches. Size tells how often a clone was seen (once, few, many) or the class of an expanded clone, and some rows leave it out.

J gene: TRBJ1-1
clone size: once
V gene: TRBV2
CDR3 length: 15
D gene: .
CDR3 protein: CASSEWVGRNTEAFF
CDR3 DNA: TGTGCCAGCAGTGAATGGGTAGGGAGGAACACTGAAGCTTTCTTT

J gene: TRBJ2-3
clone size: .
V gene: TRBV29-1
CDR3 length: 16
D gene: .
CDR3 protein: CSVEDPSLRNRDTQYF
CDR3 DNA: TGCAGCGTTGAAGATCCTAGCCTCCGAAATCGAGATACGCAGTATTTT

J gene: TRBJ2-7
clone size: .
V gene: TRBV3-1/TRBV3-2
CDR3 length: 17
D gene: .
CDR3 protein: CASSHEYQRGSSYEQYF
CDR3 DNA: TGTGCCAGCAGCCATGAATACCAGAGGGGGAGCTCCTACGAGCAGTACTTC

J gene: TRBJ2-3
clone size: .
V gene: TRBV10-3
CDR3 length: 13
D gene: TRBD1
CDR3 protein: CAISPDRGQDPYF
CDR3 DNA: TGTGCCATCAGCCCGGACAGGGGCCAAGACCCGTATTTT

J gene: TRBJ2-2
clone size: .
V gene: TRBV6-4
CDR3 length: 15
D gene: TRBD2
CDR3 protein: CASKPSGRAAGELFF
CDR3 DNA: TGTGCCAGCAAGCCCAGCGGGAGGGCCGCCGGGGAGCTGTTTTTT

J gene: TRBJ2-5
clone size: .
V gene: TRBV5-1
CDR3 length: 13
D gene: .
CDR3 protein: CASSREDQETQYF
CDR3 DNA: TGCGCCAGCAGCCGCGAAGACCAAGAGACCCAGTACTTC

J gene: TRBJ2-2
clone size: few
V gene: TRBV19
CDR3 length: 15
D gene: .
CDR3 protein: CASFRGGANTGELFF
CDR3 DNA: TGTGCCAGTTTTCGAGGGGGAGCGAACACCGGGGAGCTGTTTTTT

J gene: TRBJ1-2
clone size: .
V gene: TRBV30
CDR3 length: 11
D gene: .
CDR3 protein: CAWERGVGYTF
CDR3 DNA: TGTGCCTGGGAGCGGGGGGTCGGCTACACCTTC

J gene: TRBJ1-1
clone size: .
V gene: TRBV12-3/TRBV12-4
CDR3 length: 13
D gene: .
CDR3 protein: CASSVQGNTEAFF
CDR3 DNA: TGTGCCAGCAGTGTACAGGGGAACACTGAAGCTTTCTTT

J gene: TRBJ1-6
clone size: few
V gene: TRBV5-5
CDR3 length: 15
D gene: .
CDR3 protein: CASSLDGRQNSPLHF
CDR3 DNA: TGTGCCAGCAGCTTGGATGGCAGGCAAAATTCACCCCTCCACTTT

J gene: TRBJ1-2
clone size: few
V gene: TRBV5-1
CDR3 length: 13
D gene: .
CDR3 protein: CASSFPQGNGYTF
CDR3 DNA: TGCGCCAGCAGCTTTCCACAGGGAAATGGCTACACCTTC

J gene: TRBJ2-1
clone size: .
V gene: TRBV5-1
CDR3 length: 16
D gene: .
CDR3 protein: CASSRHGYGSYNEQFF
CDR3 DNA: TGCGCCAGCAGTCGACATGGGTATGGATCCTACAATGAGCAGTTCTTC

J gene: TRBJ1-5
clone size: .
V gene: TRBV6-5
CDR3 length: 15
D gene: TRBD1
CDR3 protein: CASWEQGAGNQPQHF
CDR3 DNA: TGTGCCAGCTGGGAACAGGGGGCAGGCAATCAGCCCCAGCATTTT

J gene: TRBJ1-5
clone size: .
V gene: TRBV19
CDR3 length: 20
D gene: TRBD1
CDR3 protein: CASYGGGDRERRVSNQPQHF
CDR3 DNA: TGTGCCAGTTACGGGGGAGGGGACAGGGAGCGTCGGGTGAGCAATCAGCCCCAGCATTTT

J gene: TRBJ2-5
clone size: .
V gene: TRBV5-4
CDR3 length: 17
D gene: TRBD2
CDR3 protein: CASSRPGIAGIEETQYF
CDR3 DNA: TGTGCCAGCAGCCGCCCCGGGATAGCGGGAATTGAAGAGACCCAGTACTTC

J gene: TRBJ1-1
clone size: .
V gene: TRBV6-5
CDR3 length: 14
D gene: TRBD1
CDR3 protein: CASILRGPNTEAFF
CDR3 DNA: TGTGCCAGCATTCTCAGGGGGCCGAACACTGAAGCTTTCTTT

J gene: TRBJ2-2
clone size: .
V gene: TRBV7-2
CDR3 length: 15
D gene: .
CDR3 protein: CASSHRGQTTGELFF
CDR3 DNA: TGTGCCAGCAGCCACCGTGGACAGACCACCGGGGAGCTGTTTTTT

J gene: TRBJ2-3
clone size: few
V gene: TRBV6-2/TRBV6-3
CDR3 length: 17
D gene: TRBD2
CDR3 protein: CASSYLASGRNADTQYF
CDR3 DNA: TGTGCCAGCAGTTACCTAGCTAGCGGGAGGAATGCAGATACGCAGTATTTT